This T cell receptor (beta chain) was recorded in a study of T cell repertoires in cytomegalovirus infection. Across the whole study: HLA-B-restricted CMV epitopes that are well studied were used alongside recently identified HLA-C-restricted ones. CMV infection and matching HLA type were both indicated by public TCR beta signatures.

This CDR3 contains 16 residues. The germline V gene encodes CDR1 KGHDR and CDR2 SFDVKD. V was pared by 4 bases and J by 4 bases, with 15 bases between. One entry per CDR3 protein, called by TCRdb with MiXCR from the reads. There are hundreds of thousands of distinct CDR3 sequences in the sample; 30% to 40% occur only once, and 17% lies in the top ten. Only a few counts were recorded for this clonotype. Its antigen remains unknown. Study observations and caveats: HLA-C-restricted CMV-specific TCR beta clonotypes were dominant in the ex vivo response. Pooled public TCR beta family frequency picked out CMV carriers with the relevant HLA.

V usage is TRBV24-1 and J usage is TRBJ1-4; D is unresolved. This clonotype was obtained from a human donor in good health (CMV status not recorded). Some clones in this sample may be carry-over from other donors' samples. Sequences were derived from cultured PBMCs, sampled from culture after CMV antigen stimulation. The CDR3 DNA reads TGTGCCACCAGTGAAAACAGTGGGAGGCTTAATGAAAAACTGTTTTTT. Its translation is CATSENSGRLNEKLFF.